One sample yielded the 5 T cell receptor beta chains listed below, sequenced in a study of CD8+ T cells in alopecia areata. Described time point: mouse skin 3 weeks after grafting. Isolated RNA was reverse transcribed into cDNA used as the sequencing template. Repertoires were generated with immunoSEQ multiplex PCR, while TCRdb's copy carries only in-frame clones and drops some. The sample shows thousands of clones, none of them appearing just once. Sequenced material: skin, taken at week 3. These receptors came from a C3H/HeJ mouse with alopecia areata. Mice of this strain are of MHC haplotype H2-k.

This clone has a count of ten or more. The germline and genes are mouse ones. Coverage ceases 4 residues before the CDR3 finishes, and the germline J gene fills in the end. The chain has TRBV29 and TRBJ2-5; 10 bases agree with TRBD1. CDR3 length: 13 residues. Germline assignment: CDR1 MSHET and CDR2 SYDVDS. The CDR3 DNA, read in part, is TGTGCTAGCAGTCGGGACAGGGGAGAC. Encoded protein: CASSRDRGD. The entire CDR3 is CASSRDRGDTQYF. Full variable domain (remainder filled in from reference TRBV29 and TRBJ2-5): DMKVTQMPRYLIKRMGENVLLECGQDMSHETMYWYRQDPGLGLQLIYISYDVDSNSEGDIPKGYRVSRKKREHFSLILDSAKTNQTSVYFCASSRDRGDTQYFGPGTRLLVL.

This clone appeared many times. The genes are named according to mouse. The sequenced part of the CDR3 DNA is TGTGCCAGCGGTGCCCCCGGGACAGCAAACACA. Translated: CASGAPGTANT. Given in full, the CDR3 is CASGAPGTANTEVFF. The chain recombines TRBV13-2 with TRBJ1-1, with 7 bases fitting TRBD1. The read comes to an end 4 residues before the CDR3 does, leaving the germline J gene to fill in the end. CDR1 and CDR2 from the germline V gene are NNHNN and SYGAGS (reference sequence). CDR3 size: 15 residues. Germline trimming cut 3 bases from V and 0 bases from J; bases unmatched to any gene: 5.

As to this clone: A read error may account for a junction end that differs from germline. Gene names refer to mouse genes. From the germline J gene comes the end of the CDR3, since the read stops 4 residues before it. The chain couples TRBV13-1 to TRBJ2-2, with TRBD1 matching over 7 bases. Germline assignment: CDR1 NSHNY and CDR2 SYGAGN. The CDR3 is 16 residues long. CDR3 loop: CACSEPGTANTGQLYF. Partial CDR3 DNA: TGTGCCTGCAGTGAGCCAGGGACAGCAAACACCGGG.

This clone was counted many times. The genes and germline here are from mouse. The read ends 4 residues early relative to the CDR3; the germline J gene fills the gap. The chain is built from TRBV14 and TRBJ2-7, with unresolved D. The V end lost 2 bases, the J end lost 3 bases, and 3 bases lay between the germline ends. The CDR3 runs to 11 residues. The germline V gene has CDR1 SGHDT and CDR2 FRDEAV. The DNA read from the CDR3 is TGTGCCAGCAGTTTACACTAT. Residues: CASSLHY. The entire CDR3 is CASSLHYEQYF.

Many counts were recorded for this clone. Gene labels here are mouse ones. The CDR3 end is not reached by the read, which stops 4 residues before it; the germline J gene fills it in. This chain joins TRBV14 and TRBJ2-5; TRBD2 matches at 8 bases. Germline V CDR1 and CDR2: SGHDT, FRDEAV. This CDR3 has 14 residues. CDR3 in amino acids: CASSFWGDWDTQYF. The covered CDR3 bases are TGTGCCAGCAGTTTCTGGGGGGACTGGGAC.